This T cell receptor (beta chain) was sequenced for a study of T cells in Graves' hyperthyroidism and ophthalmopathy. This clonotype was seen ten or more times. This CDR3 is 19 amino acids long. The V gene's germline CDR1 is SQVTM and CDR2 ANQGSEA. V dropped 8 bases and J dropped 6; count of bases not matched to a gene: 28. RNA transcripts gave rise to amplified TCR beta CDR3 regions. First-round RT-PCR targeting the TCR CDR3 was performed with the HTBI primer set. TCRdb re-called the multiplex PCR reads through MiXCR, storing one row per CDR3 protein. The repertoire has around 690,000 distinct CDR3 sequences, roughly 17% of them found once; the top ten carry about 16%.

The sequencing input was blood. This sequence joins TRBV29-1 and TRBJ2-4, with 7 positions matching TRBD1. The receptor was isolated from a man between 50 and 59 years old with Graves' hyperthyroidism. The CDR3 DNA follows: TGCAGCCCTACGGGTAGGCTAGGGGGCCCCCATTGGTTCGGAAACATTCAGTACTTC. Its translation is CSPTGRLGGPHWFGNIQYF.